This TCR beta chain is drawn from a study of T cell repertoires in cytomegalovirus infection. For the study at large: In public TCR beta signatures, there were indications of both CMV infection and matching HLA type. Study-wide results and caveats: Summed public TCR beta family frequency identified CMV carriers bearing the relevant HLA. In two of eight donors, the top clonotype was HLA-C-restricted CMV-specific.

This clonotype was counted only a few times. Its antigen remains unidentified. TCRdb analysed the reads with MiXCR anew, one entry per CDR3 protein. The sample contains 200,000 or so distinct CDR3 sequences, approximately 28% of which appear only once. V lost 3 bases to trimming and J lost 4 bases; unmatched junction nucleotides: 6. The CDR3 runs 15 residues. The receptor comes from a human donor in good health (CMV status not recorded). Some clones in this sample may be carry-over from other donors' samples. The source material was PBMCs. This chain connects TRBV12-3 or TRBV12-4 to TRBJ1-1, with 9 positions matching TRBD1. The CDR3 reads CASSFTGGYGTEAFF. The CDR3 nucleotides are TGTGCCAGCAGTTTTACAGGGGGCTATGGCACTGAAGCTTTCTTT.